Listed below are T cell receptor beta chains from one sample, sequenced in a study of early T cells in non-severe SARS-CoV-2 infection. TCRdb used MiXCR to reprocess the 5' RACE reads, holding one entry per CDR3 protein. The data contain approximately 28,000 distinct CDR3 sequences, 5.5% to 7.5% of them singletons. Sequencing used whole blood, obtained at baseline. The receptors shown here come from an adult who was a healthcare worker with PCR-confirmed SARS-CoV-2 infection or an uninfected control (not recorded which). CDR3s include the opening cysteine and the closing phenylalanine or tryptophan. Fields, in order: clone size, V gene, CDR3 length, J gene, D gene, CDR3 DNA, CDR3 protein. The D gene is left open where the match is weak. Not all rows give a size; the values are once, few, many and, for expanded clones, a class.

many	TRBV20-1	13	TRBJ1-1	.	TGCAGTGCTAGCGGACAGTTGAACACTGAAGCTTTCTTT	CSASGQLNTEAFF
many	TRBV6-5	16	TRBJ2-2	TRBD1	TGTGCCAGCAGTGACACGGGACAGACGAACACCGGGGAGCTGTTTTTT	CASSDTGQTNTGELFF
many	TRBV5-1	15	TRBJ2-3	.	TGCGCCAGCAGCTTGAATCCGGGAAAGGCAGATACGCAGTATTTT	CASSLNPGKADTQYF
many	TRBV6-5	15	TRBJ2-1	.	TGTGCCAGCAGTTGGGTCCGGGCCTCCTACAATGAGCAGTTCTTC	CASSWVRASYNEQFF
many	TRBV6-1	20	TRBJ1-5	.	TGTGCCAGCAGTGAATATTTGATTGGGGGGACAACTTATAGCAATCAGCCCCAGCATTTT	CASSEYLIGGTTYSNQPQHF
.	TRBV5-5	15	TRBJ2-3	.	TGTGCCAGCAGCACGGGACCAGGTGGAGGTGATACGCAGTATTTT	CASSTGPGGGDTQYF
many	TRBV20-1	12	TRBJ2-5	TRBD2	TGCAGTGCTAGGACTAGCGGGGGGACCCAGTACTTC	CSARTSGGTQYF
many	TRBV7-9	17	TRBJ2-1	.	TGTGCCAGCAGCCCCTATAGAGGGGGGGGAGCAAAGCCTGAGCAGTTCTTC	CASSPYRGGGAKPEQFF
many	TRBV11-2	15	TRBJ2-7	.	TGTGCCAGCAGCTTAGATCCCACTATGGGAGGCGAGCAGTACTTC	CASSLDPTMGGEQYF
many	TRBV5-1	17	TRBJ1-2	TRBD1	TGCGCCAGCAGCTTGACTATCGGGACAGGCTATGACTATGGCTACACCTTC	CASSLTIGTGYDYGYTF
many	TRBV7-9	12	TRBJ2-1	.	TGTGCCAGCAGCTTAGCTTCAAATGAGCAGTTCTTC	CASSLASNEQFF
many	TRBV4-2	13	TRBJ1-1	.	TGTGCCAGCACGCCCACAGGGAACACTGAAGCTTTCTTT	CASTPTGNTEAFF
.	TRBV20-1	13	TRBJ2-3	.	TGCAGTGCTAGAGAAATAGGGGCAGATACGCAGTATTTT	CSAREIGADTQYF
.	TRBV20-1	13	TRBJ2-7	.	TGCAGTGCCCAAACTGTTGGCGGCTACGAGCAGTACTTC	CSAQTVGGYEQYF
many	TRBV5-1	14	TRBJ2-7	.	TGCGCCAGCAGCTTGGCTGGCGGGGACTACGAGCAGTACTTC	CASSLAGGDYEQYF
many	TRBV18	15	TRBJ1-1	.	TGTGCCAGCTCACCACAAGGGGGGATTAACACTGAAGCTTTCTTT	CASSPQGGINTEAFF
many	TRBV18	15	TRBJ1-2	.	TGTGCCAGCTCACCACTTGGAGAGCCGGGATATGGCTACACCTTC	CASSPLGEPGYGYTF
once	TRBV27	14	TRBJ2-1	.	TGTGCCAGCAGTTTCTCAGGGGACTACAATGTGCAGTTCTTC	CASSFSGDYNVQFF
.	TRBV5-1	16	TRBJ2-7	TRBD2	TGCGCCAGCAGCTTGGTCGGGACTAGCGGAACCTACGAGCAGTACTTC	CASSLVGTSGTYEQYF
.	TRBV19	14	TRBJ2-3	.	TGTGCCAGTAGTTATTGGCAGGGTGGAGATACGCAGTATTTT	CASSYWQGGDTQYF